A selection of T cell receptor beta chains follows, all from one sample in a study of T cells in Graves' hyperthyroidism and ophthalmopathy. MiXCR, run by TCRdb on the multiplex PCR reads, gives a single entry per CDR3 protein. The sample includes nearly 600,000 distinct CDR3 sequences, approximately 15% seen only once; the top ten take around 7%. The material sequenced was blood. These TCRs come from a woman aged 18-29 years with Graves' ophthalmopathy. Both conserved end residues are part of each CDR3. A D gene is named only where the DNA matches it firmly. Expanded clones are given a class, and other clones once, few, many or no size at all.

j_gene | abundance | v_gene | d_gene | CDR3aa | CDR3nt
TRBJ2-3 | - | TRBV11-2 | TRBD1 | CASSSMGQESLQDTQYF | TGTGCCAGCAGCTCGATGGGACAGGAATCTCTCCAGGATACGCAGTATTTT
TRBJ2-1 | few | TRBV6-1 | TRBD2 | CASSDISGSPYNEQLF | TGTGCCAGCAGTGACATAAGCGGGAGCCCTTACAATGAGCAGCTCTTC
TRBJ1-4 | many | TRBV10-3 | - | CAISGPTVGKLFF | TGTGCCATCAGTGGACCGACAGTGGGAAAACTGTTTTTT
TRBJ2-2 | few | TRBV6-1 | TRBD1 | CASSEGQGALGTGELFF | TGTGCCAGCAGTGAAGGACAGGGGGCGCTTGGAACCGGGGAGCTGTTTTTT
TRBJ2-1 | once | TRBV12-3/TRBV12-4 | TRBD2 | CASSTAGGGGGPNNEQFF | TGTGCCAGCAGCACGGCGGGTGGGGGCGGGGGGCCAAACAATGAGCAGTTCTTC
TRBJ1-2 | many | TRBV28 | TRBD1 | CASRTGGDYGYTF | TGTGCCAGCAGAACAGGGGGAGACTATGGCTACACCTTC
TRBJ1-3 | - | TRBV29-1 | TRBD1 | CSVQRQGAGNTIYF | TGCAGCGTACAACGACAGGGGGCTGGAAACACCATATATTTT
TRBJ2-7 | many | TRBV20-1 | TRBD2 | CSARASGYYEQYF | TGCAGTGCTAGGGCTAGCGGGTACTACGAGCAGTACTTC
TRBJ1-4 | few | TRBV28 | - | CASSFGGATNEKLFF | TGTGCCAGCAGTTTCGGAGGAGCAACTAATGAAAAACTGTTTTTT
TRBJ2-1 | many | TRBV7-8 | - | CASSLSRLGDPKHNEQFF | TGTGCCAGCAGCTTAAGTCGCCTCGGGGACCCGAAACACAATGAGCAGTTCTTC
TRBJ1-1 | many | TRBV2 | - | CASSSRGNTEAFF | TGTGCCAGCAGTAGCAGGGGTAACACTGAAGCTTTCTTT
TRBJ1-1 | many | TRBV20-1 | - | CSARDALLGNTEAFF | TGCAGTGCTAGAGATGCGCTTTTAGGGAACACTGAAGCTTTCTTT
TRBJ2-7 | many | TRBV12-3/TRBV12-4 | TRBD2 | CASSPISGRASYEQYF | TGTGCCAGCAGTCCGATTAGCGGGAGGGCCTCCTACGAGCAGTACTTC
TRBJ1-6 | few | TRBV6-1 | - | CASSFGQSSYNSPLHF | TGTGCCAGCAGCTTCGGACAGAGCTCCTATAATTCACCCCTCCACTTT
TRBJ2-7 | - | TRBV7-6 | TRBD1 | CASSLYVRDRGHEQYF | TGTGCCAGCAGCTTATACGTACGGGACAGGGGCCACGAGCAGTACTTC
TRBJ1-1 | - | TRBV19 | - | CASGEFGNTGAFF | TGTGCCAGTGGGGAATTTGGGAACACTGGAGCTTTCTTT
TRBJ1-5 | - | TRBV27 | - | CASRPRESSNQPQHF | TGTGCCAGCAGACCCAGGGAAAGCAGCAATCAGCCCCAGCATTTT
TRBJ2-7 | few | TRBV20-1 | TRBD2 | CSARPGGGKLGSYEQYF | TGCAGTGCTAGACCCGGGGGGGGAAAGCTGGGCTCCTACGAGCAGTACTTC
TRBJ1-2 | many | TRBV10-3 | - | CAISSVNYGYTF | TGTGCCATCAGTTCGGTAAACTATGGCTACACCTTC
TRBJ1-2 | - | TRBV29-1 | TRBD1 | CSAAPLRTGRYGYTF | TGCAGCGCAGCCCCATTGAGGACAGGGCGCTATGGCTACACCTTC
TRBJ1-2 | many | TRBV5-1 | - | CASSLASFRLSDLGYGYTF | TGCGCCAGCAGCTTGGCCAGCTTTCGACTGTCGGATTTAGGGTATGGCTACACCTTC
TRBJ2-1 | few | TRBV27 | - | CASKEIPYNEQFF | TGTGCCAGCAAGGAGATTCCCTACAATGAGCAGTTCTTC
TRBJ2-2 | few | TRBV24-1 | TRBD2 | CATSDLTSGRETGELFF | TGTGCCACCAGTGATTTGACTAGCGGGAGGGAAACCGGGGAGCTGTTTTTT
TRBJ2-2 | once | TRBV19 | - | CASSIGPGGNSGKLFF | TGTGCCAGTAGTATCGGGCCAGGGGGGAATAGCGGGAAGCTGTTTTTT
TRBJ1-1 | many | TRBV12-3/TRBV12-4 | - | CASSPTSLMNTEAFF | TGTGCCAGCAGTCCTACCAGTCTCATGAACACTGAAGCTTTCTTT
TRBJ2-4 | - | TRBV24-1 | - | CATSDSSEAKNIQYF | TGTGCCACCAGTGATTCTTCAGAAGCCAAAAACATTCAGTACTTC